A single sample gave rise to the 11 T cell receptor beta chains below, sequenced in a study of T-cell reconstitution after alpha-beta-depleted transplantation in children. The TCRbeta library was prepared with unique molecular identifiers. TCRdb re-derived calls from the PCR reads in MiXCR, one entry per CDR3 protein. The table has around 96,000 distinct CDR3 sequences, 10% to 15% seen once; the top ten hold over 11%. The specimen was PBMCs from the stem cell graft donor, collected from the stem cell graft. These receptors came from a human donor who donated a stem cell graft to a child with inherited bone marrow failure.

This clonotype was recorded many times. The rearrangement uses TRBV12-5 and TRBJ1-1; TRBD1 is a possible D gene (6 bases). V lost 0 bases and J lost 1, with 15 bases in between. This CDR3 is built from 17 residues. Per germline, CDR1 LGHNT and CDR2 FRNRAP. CDR3 region: CASGLVLGGPTNTEAFF. The CDR3 DNA follows: TGTGCTAGTGGTTTGGTACTCGGGGGCCCTACGAACACTGAAGCTTTCTTT.

This clonotype was detected ten times or more. The rearrangement uses TRBV20-1 and TRBJ1-1; 10 bases line up with TRBD1. Per germline, CDR1 DFQATT and CDR2 SNEGSKA (reference sequence). The V gene end was trimmed by 6 bases and the J gene end by 5 bases; junction bases not matched to a gene: 3. The CDR3 is 12 amino acids. CDR3 bases: TGCAGTGCGGGGACAGGGGTGACTGAAGCTTTCTTT. Its protein is CSAGTGVTEAFF.

This clonotype was recorded at least ten times. The chain links TRBV4-2 to TRBJ2-7; TRBD1 agrees at 9 bases. Germline trimming cut 2 bases from V and 4 bases from J; bases unmatched to any gene: 3. The CDR3 is 14 amino acids. Germline CDR1 reads LGHNA; CDR2 reads YNFKEQ. The DNA of the CDR3 is TGTGCCAGCAGCCAATGGACAGGGGCGTACGAGCAGTACTTC. This sequence encodes CASSQWTGAYEQYF.

At least ten counts were recorded for this clonotype. The chain recombines TRBV20-1 with TRBJ2-3, with a possible D match to TRBD1 (6 bases). The V gene's germline CDR1 is DFQATT and CDR2 SNEGSKA (reference sequence). The CDR3 runs 12 residues. Trimming removed 7 bases at V and 6 bases at J, with 14 bases between. In nucleotides, the CDR3 is TGCAGTGGATCCACAGGGTTGGATACGCAGTATTTT. It specifies CSGSTGLDTQYF.

The chain has TRBV12-3 or TRBV12-4 and TRBJ1-1; D is perhaps TRBD1 (5 bases). The CDR3 consists of 13 residues. Trimming removed 5 bases from V and 6 bases from J, with 13 bases in between. The CDR3: CASSNQGPPEAFF. The CDR3 DNA sequence: TGTGCCAGCAGTAATCAGGGCCCCCCTGAAGCTTTCTTT.

This clonotype was picked up many times. This chain links TRBV11-3 with TRBJ2-2; no reliable D call. CDR3 length: 13 amino acids. Per the germline V gene, CDR1 is SGHNT and CDR2 is YENEEA. V was clipped by 5 bases and J by 3 bases, with 7 bases between them. CDR3 in DNA: TGTGCCAGCAGCCCGGCCGACACCGGGGAGCTGTTTTTT. Its translation is CASSPADTGELFF.

The chain joins TRBV21-1 to TRBJ2-7; the table names TRBD1, a call not compared with the DNA. TRBV21-1 is listed as a pseudogene. The CDR3 runs 10 residues. In nucleotides, the CDR3 is TGTGCCAGCAGCAAAGCTGTTGGGGCCTTC. Amino acid sequence: CASSKAVGAF.

This clonotype showed up just a few times. The chain recombines TRBV29-1 with TRBJ2-7; TRBD2 aligns across 7 bases. With 6 bases clipped from V and 0 bases from J, the junction kept 5 bases outside the gene matches. This CDR3 has 13 amino acids. CDR1 is SQVTM, CDR2 ANQGSEA, per germline. The CDR3 loop is CSVVAGFSYEQYF. The CDR3 bases are TGCAGCGTGGTAGCGGGTTTCTCCTACGAGCAGTACTTC.

Ten or more counts support this clonotype. V and J are TRBV7-2 and TRBJ2-1; 7 nucleotides match TRBD2. The CDR3 sequence is 15 residues long. Looked up from germline, CDR1 is SGHTA and CDR2 is FQGNSA. Trimming took 1 base from V and 7 from J; bases not matched to a gene: 7. The CDR3 DNA reads TGTGCCAGCAGCTTAGTGGGAGGGCCTATGAATGAGCAGTTCTTC. Its translation is CASSLVGGPMNEQFF.

This clonotype showed up many times. The chain employs TRBV6-1 and TRBJ2-1, with D perhaps being TRBD1 or TRBD2 (5 bases each). V dropped 4 bases and J dropped 1 base, with 11 bases sitting between them. CDR1 and CDR2 from the germline V gene are MNHNS and SASEGT. This CDR3 is built from 15 residues. CDR3 in amino acids: CASSAQDSSYNEQFF. In DNA, the CDR3 is TGTGCCAGCAGTGCACAGGACTCATCCTACAATGAGCAGTTCTTC.

The V and J genes are TRBV5-1 and TRBJ1-3, with D possibly being TRBD1 (6 bases). The CDR3 is 14 amino acids. The V end was cut by 4 bases, the J end by 0 bases, with 8 bases between. Germline V gene sequence: CDR1 SGHRS, CDR2 YFSETQ. CDR3 in amino acids: CASSPDSSGNTIYF. CDR3 sequence (DNA): TGCGCCAGCAGCCCGGACAGCTCTGGAAACACCATATATTTT. The whole variable domain, remainder taken from reference TRBV5-1 and TRBJ1-3, is KAGVTQTPRYLIKTRGQQVTLSCSPISGHRSVSWYQQTPGQGLQFLFEYFSETQRNKGNFPGRFSGRQFSNSRSEMNVSTLELGDSALYLCASSPDSSGNTIYFGEGSWLTVV.